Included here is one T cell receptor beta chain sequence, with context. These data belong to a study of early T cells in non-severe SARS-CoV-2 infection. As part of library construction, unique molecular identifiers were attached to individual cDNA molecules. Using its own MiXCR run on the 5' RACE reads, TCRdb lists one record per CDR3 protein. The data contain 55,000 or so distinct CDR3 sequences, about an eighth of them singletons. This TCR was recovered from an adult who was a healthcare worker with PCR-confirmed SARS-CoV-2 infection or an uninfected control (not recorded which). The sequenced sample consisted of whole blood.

The CDR3 bases are TGTGCCAGCAGTTACGGGGAGGCCAACACTGAAGCTTTCTTT. Translating it yields CASSYGEANTEAFF. The chain links TRBV6-5 to TRBJ1-1; D gene unclear. V was shortened by 2 bases and J by 2 bases, with 9 bases between the two germline ends. The CDR3 length is 14 residues. From germline, CDR1 is MNHEY and CDR2 SVGAGI.